This entry lists 27 T cell receptor beta chains sequenced from one sample in a study of T-cell reconstitution after alpha-beta-depleted transplantation in children. The library targeted TCRbeta and was prepared with unique molecular identifiers. TCRdb reprocessed the PCR reads via MiXCR and lists one record per CDR3 protein. Among about 16,000 distinct CDR3 sequences listed, about 7.7% were seen once. Sequencing used PBMCs, mostly from graft donor cells, obtained 60 days after TCRalphabeta/CD19-depleted stem cell transplant. The origin of the receptors is a boy in the first two years of life who had a stem cell transplant for Wiskott-Aldrich syndrome, so the T cells may come from the graft donor.

This clonotype occurred many times. The chain joins TRBV7-6 to TRBJ2-3; D gene uncertain. Trimming removed 1 base from V and 5 bases from J, with 7 bases in between. The CDR3 consists of 13 residues. Germline CDR1 is SGHVS and CDR2 is FNYEAQ. The CDR3 loop reads CASSLDSGDTQYF. CDR3 DNA sequence: TGTGCCAGCAGCTTAGACTCTGGAGATACGCAGTATTTT. Filled out from reference TRBV7-6 and TRBJ2-3, the complete variable domain reads GAGVSQSPRYKVTKRGQDVALRCDPISGHVSLYWYRQALGQGPEFLTYFNYEAQQDKSGLPNDRFSAERPEGSISTLTIQRTEQRDSAMYRCASSLDSGDTQYFGPGTRLTVL.

This chain connects TRBV7-9 to TRBJ1-1; 7 positions agree with TRBD1. V was pared by 3 bases and J by 4 bases, with 5 bases of the junction left unmatched. The CDR3 has 14 amino acids. In germline, CDR1 is SEHNR, CDR2 FQNEAQ (reference sequence). The CDR3 is CASSFAQGGTEAFF. The CDR3 DNA reads TGTGCCAGCAGCTTCGCTCAGGGGGGCACTGAAGCTTTCTTT.

In its sample, this clonotype was seen many times. The chain couples TRBV5-1 to TRBJ1-6; D ambiguous. Germline loops: CDR1 SGHRS, CDR2 YFSETQ. This CDR3 spans 13 amino acids. Between the trimmed V and J ends, which lost 0 bases and 10 bases, there was a span of 8 bases. The CDR3: CASSLDLESPLHF. CDR3 sequence (DNA): TGCGCCAGCAGCTTGGACTTGGAATCACCCCTCCACTTT.

This clonotype was detected many times. V and J are TRBV3-1 and TRBJ1-2, with a tentative D call TRBD1 (5 bases). Looked up from germline, CDR1 is LGHDT and CDR2 is YNNKEL (reference sequence). The ends were cut back, 0 bases at V and 6 bases at J, with 8 bases in the middle. This CDR3 spans 13 amino acids. The chain's CDR3 is CASSQDATDGYTF. As DNA, the CDR3 is TGTGCCAGCAGCCAAGATGCGACAGATGGCTACACCTTC.

This clonotype has at least ten counts. This chain uses TRBV6-5 with TRBJ1-3, with D possibly matching TRBD1 (6 bases). Germline V CDR1 and CDR2: MNHEY, SVGAGI. V lost 6 bases and J 4 bases, leaving 10 bases between the germline ends. CDR3 length: 13 amino acids. DNA of the CDR3: TGTGCCAGCAGCGGGACATTGGGAAACACCATATATTTT. This sequence encodes CASSGTLGNTIYF.

This clonotype was recorded many times. In DNA, the CDR3 is TGCGCCAGCAGTGAACAGGTTGGAAACACCATATATTTT. Encoded protein: CASSEQVGNTIYF. This chain links TRBV10-2 with TRBJ1-3, with D possibly TRBD1 on 5 matching bases. V was shortened by 3 bases and J by 3 bases, with 6 bases between the two germline ends. This CDR3 region has 13 residues. From germline, CDR1 is WSHSY and CDR2 SAAADI.

Ten or more counts support this clonotype. This chain joins TRBV11-2 and TRBJ2-3, with D unclear. The CDR3 is 12 amino acids. Looked up from germline, CDR1 is SGHAT and CDR2 is FQNNGV. The V end was cut by 1 base, the J end by 4 bases, with 3 bases between. The CDR3 DNA is TGTGCCAGCAGCTTAGTCTCAGATACGCAGTATTTT. Its protein is CASSLVSDTQYF.

This clonotype was recorded at least ten times. The rearrangement uses TRBV5-1 and TRBJ2-2; 7 bases agree with TRBD1. Germline CDR1 and CDR2: SGHRS and YFSETQ. The CDR3 runs to 16 residues. V shed 1 base, J shed 7 bases, and the junction held 10 bases outside the gene matches. CDR3 residues: CASSLQQDRKGGELFF. CDR3 nucleotide sequence: TGCGCCAGCAGCTTGCAGCAGGACAGGAAGGGCGGGGAGCTGTTTTTT.

This clonotype was seen repeatedly, ten times or more. The V gene is TRBV5-1, the J gene TRBJ2-1; 8 nucleotides align to TRBD2. CDR1 and CDR2 from the germline V gene are SGHRS and YFSETQ. Trimming removed 1 base from V and 3 bases from J; junction bases left unmatched: 3. This CDR3 comprises 15 residues. Here the CDR3 DNA reads TGCGCCAGCAGCTTGATAGCGGGATTCTACAATGAGCAGTTCTTC. Translating it yields CASSLIAGFYNEQFF. The full variable domain, in which reference TRBV5-1 and TRBJ2-1 provide the parts outside the CDR3, is KAGVTQTPRYLIKTRGQQVTLSCSPISGHRSVSWYQQTPGQGLQFLFEYFSETQRNKGNFPGRFSGRQFSNSRSEMNVSTLELGDSALYLCASSLIAGFYNEQFFGPGTRLTVL.

This clonotype was detected ten times or more. The genes are TRBV5-1 and TRBJ1-3, with D tentatively TRBD1 (6 bases). CDR1 is SGHRS and CDR2 is YFSETQ in the germline V gene. The ends were cut back, 0 bases at V and 5 bases at J, with 9 bases in the middle. This CDR3 contains 14 residues. For the CDR3, the DNA is TGCGCCAGCAGCTTGGCACAGGGAAGAAACACCATATATTTT. It yields the protein CASSLAQGRNTIYF.

This clonotype has ten or more counts. The J gene is TRBJ1-1, the V gene TRBV4-1; D gene uncertain. Deletions cut 3 bases from V and 8 bases from J, with 13 bases between. The CDR3 totals 13 residues. Germline V gene data show CDR1 as MGHRA and CDR2 as YSYEKL. CDR3 nucleotide sequence: TGCGCCAGCAGCCACGGGGAATTTACCGAAGCTTTCTTT. Translating gives CASSHGEFTEAFF.

This clonotype was counted between two and nine times. V usage is TRBV5-1 and J usage is TRBJ2-5; D possibly corresponds to TRBD2 (5 bases). This CDR3 region has 15 residues. Trimming left V 3 bases short and J 3 bases short, with 15 bases between. CDR1 and CDR2 (germline): SGHRS, YFSETQ. CDR3 nucleotide sequence: TGCGCCAGCAGCTACCTTGGACTTAATGAAGAGACCCAGTACTTC. Translated, it gives CASSYLGLNEETQYF.

This clonotype was seen repeatedly, ten times or more. The chain joins TRBV7-9 to TRBJ2-7, with 8 bases aligning to TRBD2. V lost 3 bases to trimming and J lost 5 bases; unmatched junction nucleotides: 6. The CDR3 consists of 14 residues. CDR1 is SEHNR and CDR2 is FQNEAQ in the germline V gene (reference sequence). Here the CDR3 DNA reads TGTGCCAGCAGCTTGTCAGCGGGAGTCAACGAGCAGTACTTC. It yields the protein CASSLSAGVNEQYF.

This clonotype has at least ten counts. V gene TRBV12-3 or TRBV12-4 combines with J gene TRBJ2-1; 10 bases are shared with TRBD2. J lost 6 bases, V lost 0 bases, and 2 bases had no gene match. This CDR3 region has 15 residues. The CDR3 here is CASSLASGRPNEQFF. CDR3 nucleotides: TGTGCCAGCAGTTTAGCTAGCGGGAGGCCCAATGAGCAGTTCTTC.

This clonotype was seen repeatedly, ten times or more. This chain joins TRBV19 and TRBJ1-2; unclear D gene. The CDR3 spans 12 residues. Trimming took off 6 bases at V and 6 bases at J, with 11 bases between the two ends. Germline CDR1 and CDR2: LNHDA and SQIVND (reference sequence). The chain's CDR3 is CASSPDGNGYTF. The CDR3 region has the DNA TGTGCCAGTAGCCCCGATGGGAATGGCTACACCTTC.

This clonotype was picked up many times. The rearrangement uses TRBV29-1 and TRBJ2-5; D might be TRBD2 (5 bases). There are 12 residues in the CDR3. Germline V gene lookup returns CDR1 SQVTM and CDR2 ANQGSEA. Between the trimmed V and J ends, which lost 6 bases and 5 bases, there was a span of 13 bases. Written as DNA, the CDR3 is TGCAGCGTGGAGGAAGGGCCGGAGACCCAGTACTTC. Its protein product is CSVEEGPETQYF.

This clonotype was counted between two and nine times. This sequence joins TRBV7-3 and TRBJ2-5; D is uncertain. With 1 base removed from V and 5 bases from J, the gap between germline ends came to 8 bases. This CDR3 region has 13 residues. Germline CDR1 is SGHTA and CDR2 is FQGTGA. Here the CDR3 reads CASSLIGSETQYF. The CDR3 DNA sequence: TGTGCCAGCAGCTTAATTGGTTCGGAGACCCAGTACTTC.

This clonotype showed up many times. J is TRBJ2-7 and V is TRBV25-1, with D perhaps assigned TRBD1 or TRBD2 (5 bases each). Germline V gene sequence: CDR1 MGHDK, CDR2 SYGVNS. With 10 bases removed from V and 10 bases from J, the gap between germline ends came to 29 bases. This CDR3 region has 15 residues. This chain's CDR3 is CATSLGRGVDASQYF. CDR3 nucleotides: TGTGCCACTTCCCTCGGACGAGGGGTCGACGCTAGTCAGTACTTC.

This clonotype was recorded a few times. The rearrangement links TRBV10-3 to TRBJ2-3; 14 bases align to TRBD2. Germline CDR1 ENHRY, CDR2 SYGVKD. V lost 7 bases and J lost 5; bases outside the gene matches: 2. The CDR3 sequence is 14 residues long. CDR3 coding DNA: TGTGCCATCATGACTAGCGGGAGGGGAGATACGCAGTATTTT. Amino acids: CAIMTSGRGDTQYF.

This clonotype was seen many times. This chain links TRBV7-9 with TRBJ2-1; 7 bases line up with TRBD2. Germline V gene data show CDR1 as SEHNR and CDR2 as FQNEAQ (reference sequence). The CDR3 runs 14 residues. V shed 9 bases, J shed 0 bases, and the junction held 5 bases outside the gene matches. The DNA for the CDR3 is TGTGCCAGTAGCGGGCCGAGCTCCTACAATGAGCAGTTCTTC. It specifies CASSGPSSYNEQFF.

In its sample, this clonotype was seen a few times. The rearrangement links TRBV20-1 to TRBJ1-3, with D tentatively TRBD1 (5 bases). Trimming removed 5 bases from V and 6 bases from J, with 20 bases in between. Germline values: CDR1 DFQATT, CDR2 SNEGSKA (reference sequence). This CDR3 spans 15 amino acids. The CDR3 protein is CSAPGGLTLQNTIYF. The CDR3 DNA reads TGCAGTGCTCCGGGGGGGTTGACACTTCAAAACACCATATATTTT.

In its sample, this clonotype was seen a few times. The gene calls are TRBV30 and TRBJ1-1; 9 nucleotides match TRBD1. V shed 0 bases, J shed 3 bases, and the junction held 2 bases outside the gene matches. Germline CDR1 is GTSNPN and CDR2 is SVGIG (reference sequence). CDR3 length: 14 residues. DNA of the CDR3: TGTGCCTGGAGTGTGGACAGGGGTTACACTGAAGCTTTCTTT. It translates to CAWSVDRGYTEAFF.

Many counts were recorded for this clonotype. V usage is TRBV5-1 and J usage is TRBJ1-1, with D maybe TRBD1 (5 bases). This CDR3 is 14 amino acids long. Germline loops: CDR1 SGHRS, CDR2 YFSETQ. V gave up 0 bases and J gave up 3 bases, with 9 bases separating them. The CDR3 loop is CASSLEWGYTEAFF. CDR3 in DNA: TGCGCCAGCAGCTTGGAATGGGGCTACACTGAAGCTTTCTTT.

By share, this clonotype counts as medium-sized. The chain couples TRBV7-2 to TRBJ2-7; D tentatively fits TRBD1 or TRBD2 (5 bases each). The germline V gene has CDR1 SGHTA and CDR2 FQGNSA. There are 15 residues in the CDR3. Trimming cost V 1 base and J 1 base, with 11 bases left between them. The DNA of the CDR3 is TGTGCCAGCAGCTTAGAGAGGGGCCTTTCCTACGAGCAGTACTTC. Protein: CASSLERGLSYEQYF.

This clonotype was observed a few times. The chain uses TRBV7-9 and TRBJ1-3; D perhaps matches TRBD1 (6 bases). Germline V gene lookup returns CDR1 SEHNR and CDR2 FQNEAQ (reference sequence). V lost 5 bases and J lost 0, with 17 bases in between. The CDR3 runs to 17 residues. The CDR3 loop is CASSDGGQTYSGNTIYF. DNA for the CDR3: TGTGCCAGCAGCGACGGGGGGCAGACCTACTCTGGAAACACCATATATTTT.

This chain joins TRBV12-3 or TRBV12-4 and TRBJ1-5, with D possibly being TRBD1 (5 bases). The germline V and J ends were trimmed by 5 bases and 9 bases, with 8 bases remaining between them. The CDR3 covers 11 residues. This CDR3 is CASSDGGPQHF. CDR3 sequence (DNA): TGTGCCAGCAGTGACGGGGGGCCCCAGCATTTT.

This clonotype has ten or more counts. The chain recombines TRBV7-9 with TRBJ2-1, with D perhaps TRBD1 (6 bases). Trimming left V 4 bases short and J 6 bases short, with 16 bases between. Germline V gene data show CDR1 as SEHNR and CDR2 as FQNEAQ (reference sequence). The CDR3 runs 15 residues. Here the CDR3 DNA reads TGTGCCAGCAGCTCTTTGACAGGAATGGTCAATGAGCAGTTCTTC. Amino acids: CASSSLTGMVNEQFF.